Reported below is one T cell receptor (beta chain). The junction shows a germline mismatch at one end, possibly a read error. Distinct nucleotide sequences in the sample also encode this CDR3. Study processing details: Nucleated cell counts were estimated from reference gene primer amplification. The method was immunoSEQ multiplex PCR; TCRdb's version includes in-frame clones alone and lacks a portion of them. That table furnishes V, J and clone size, whereas the DNA furnished D and trimming. The data contain about 160,000 clones, around 82% of them singletons. The data originate from a study of blood T cell repertoires in COVID-19. Whole-study context: COVID-19 samples collected from the United States, Italy and Spain covered acute and convalescent phases. From T cells, B-cell-depleted T cells, or PBMCs came the material, which was cDNA or gDNA.

The CDR3 runs 14 residues. In germline, CDR1 is SNHLY, CDR2 FYNNEI. The source is a woman aged 40-49 years with COVID-19, enrolled during active disease. Sample: peripheral blood. This chain uses TRBV2 with TRBJ1-6, with unresolved D. CDR3 sequence: CASSVGVVSSPLHF. Here the CDR3 DNA reads TGTGCCAGTAGTGTCGGAGTTGTTTCGTCACCCCTCCACTTT.